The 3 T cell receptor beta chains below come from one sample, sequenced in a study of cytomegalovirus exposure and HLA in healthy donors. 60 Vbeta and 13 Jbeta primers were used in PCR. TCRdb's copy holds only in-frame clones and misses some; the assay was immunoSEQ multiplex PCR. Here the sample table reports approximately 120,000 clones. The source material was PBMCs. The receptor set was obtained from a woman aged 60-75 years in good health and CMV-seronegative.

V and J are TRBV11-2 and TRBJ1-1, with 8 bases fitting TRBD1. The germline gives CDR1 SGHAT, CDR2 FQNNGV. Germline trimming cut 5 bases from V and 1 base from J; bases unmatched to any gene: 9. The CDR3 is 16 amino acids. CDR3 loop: CASSPPRTGTNTEAFF. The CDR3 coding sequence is TGTGCCAGCAGCCCGCCCCGGACAGGGACGAACACTGAAGCTTTCTTT.

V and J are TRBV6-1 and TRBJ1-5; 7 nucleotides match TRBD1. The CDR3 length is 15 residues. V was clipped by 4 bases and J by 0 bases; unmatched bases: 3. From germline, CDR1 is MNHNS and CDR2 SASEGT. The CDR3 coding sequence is TGTGCCAGCAGTGGAGGGACAGTTAGCAATCAGCCCCAGCATTTT. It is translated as CASSGGTVSNQPQHF.

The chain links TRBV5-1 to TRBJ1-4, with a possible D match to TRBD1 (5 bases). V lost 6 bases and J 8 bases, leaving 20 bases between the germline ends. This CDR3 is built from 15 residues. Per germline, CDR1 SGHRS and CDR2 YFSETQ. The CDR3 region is CASTTGQTNTEKLFF. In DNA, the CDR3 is TGCGCCAGCACGACCGGACAAACGAATACGGAAAAACTGTTTTTT.